Below are 7 T cell receptor beta chains sequenced from a single sample in a study of CD8 T cells in ankylosing spondylitis. These receptors' targets are unknown. TCRdb analysed the 5' RACE reads with MiXCR anew, one entry per CDR3 protein. The sample shows hundreds of thousands of distinct CDR3 sequences, roughly 13% of them seen only once. Overall study results and limits: What seemed typical of ankylosing spondylitis blood was a TCR beta motif built from several highly homologous variants.

Sequenced sample: blood, either unsorted or a sorted T cell fraction (not recorded which). These receptors all stem from a male donor with ankylosing spondylitis.

The chain carries TRBV18 and TRBJ1-5; a possible D gene is TRBD1 (6 bases). CDR3 size: 13 residues. Trimming pared 4 bases from V and 6 bases from J, leaving 10 bases between. CDR1 and CDR2 from the germline V gene are KGHSH and LQKENI. CDR3 bases: TGTGCCAGCTCACGAGAAGGGGGTCAGCCCCAGCATTTT. It translates to CASSREGGQPQHF.

The CDR3 region has the DNA TGTGCCTCGGTGCCCCTTTTACACACCGGGGAGCTGTTTTTT. Translated, it gives CASVPLLHTGELFF. V is TRBV10-3 and J is TRBJ2-2; unclear D gene. Trimming removed 11 bases from V and 3 bases from J, with 16 bases in between. The CDR3 loop spans 14 amino acids. Germline loops: CDR1 ENHRY, CDR2 SYGVKD.

This clonotype was recorded a few times. The rearrangement joins TRBV7-2 to TRBJ2-2, with 12 positions matching TRBD2. V shed 4 bases and J 1 base; nucleotides not matched to a gene: 4. The CDR3 is made up of 17 amino acids. Looked up from germline, CDR1 is SGHTA and CDR2 is FQGNSA. This chain's CDR3 is CASSSKTSGGNTGELFF. Written as DNA, the CDR3 is TGTGCCAGCAGCTCCAAGACTAGCGGGGGGAACACCGGGGAGCTGTTTTTT.

This clonotype occurred a few times. The rearrangement joins TRBV15 to TRBJ1-1; 9 nucleotides match TRBD1. The trim removed 2 bases at V and 1 base at J, leaving 8 bases unmatched. The CDR3 has 17 residues. The germline V gene encodes CDR1 LNHNV and CDR2 YYDKDF (reference sequence). CDR3: CATSRPGQGSWNTEAFF. Here the CDR3 DNA reads TGTGCCACCAGCAGACCCGGACAGGGGAGTTGGAACACTGAAGCTTTCTTT.

The CDR3 DNA reads TGTGCCAGCAGCTTAGAAGGGTGGGGCTACACCTTC. It is translated as CASSLEGWGYTF. V usage is TRBV7-2 and J usage is TRBJ1-2; unclear D gene. The CDR3 is made up of 12 amino acids. CDR1 is SGHTA, CDR2 FQGNSA, per germline. The ends were cut back, 1 base at V and 8 bases at J, with 8 bases in the middle.

The gene calls are TRBV29-1 and TRBJ1-2; D might be TRBD1 (5 bases). V gave up 3 bases and J gave up 2 bases, with 7 bases separating them. This CDR3 is 12 amino acids long. In germline, CDR1 is SQVTM, CDR2 ANQGSEA. CDR3 region: CSVDWTNYGYTF. For the CDR3, the DNA is TGCAGCGTTGACTGGACAAACTATGGCTACACCTTC.

The sample holds many counts of this clonotype. The V gene is TRBV29-1, the J gene TRBJ1-1; TRBD1 might be the D (5 bases). The CDR3 is 11 amino acids. Germline assignment: CDR1 SQVTM and CDR2 ANQGSEA. V was cut by 4 bases and J by 8 bases, with 11 bases left in between. The CDR3 is CSVGRGDEAFF. In nucleotides, the CDR3 is TGCAGCGTTGGGAGGGGTGACGAAGCTTTCTTT. Supplemented by reference TRBV29-1 and TRBJ1-1, the full variable domain reads SAVISQKPSRDICQRGTSLTIQCQVDSQVTMMFWYRQQPGQSLTLIATANQGSEATYESGFVIDKFPISRPNLTFSTLTVSNMSPEDSSIYLCSVGRGDEAFFGQGTRLTVV.